This note documents a single T cell receptor beta chain sequence. Its target is unknown. These data are taken from a study of OX40 agonist ivuxolimab in advanced cancers. Assay used: immunoSEQ multiplex PCR; TCRdb lists only in-frame clones, some missing. The table shows about 38,000 clones, with 70% to 90% occurring only once. Findings and caveats of the study: Both blood CD4+ and CD8+ T cells showed clonal growth by week 6 at 0.1 to 3.0 mg/kg. Averaging showed that CD8+ T cells had more expanded clones than CD4+ did. Antigen specificity remained undetermined for the expanded peripheral T cells.

The TCR comes from an adult with an advanced solid tumor such as melanoma, head and neck, liver or kidney cancer. The starting material was CD4+ or CD8+ T cells sorted from blood, obtained in a trial of the OX40 agonist ivuxolimab.

The DNA of the CDR3 is TGTGCCAGTAAGGCACCCAACTATGGCTACACCTTC. Residues: CASKAPNYGYTF. The chain recombines TRBV19 with TRBJ1-2; D is unclear. With 7 bases removed from V and 2 bases from J, the gap between germline ends came to 8 bases. This CDR3 spans 12 amino acids. Germline V gene sequence: CDR1 LNHDA, CDR2 SQIVND (reference sequence).